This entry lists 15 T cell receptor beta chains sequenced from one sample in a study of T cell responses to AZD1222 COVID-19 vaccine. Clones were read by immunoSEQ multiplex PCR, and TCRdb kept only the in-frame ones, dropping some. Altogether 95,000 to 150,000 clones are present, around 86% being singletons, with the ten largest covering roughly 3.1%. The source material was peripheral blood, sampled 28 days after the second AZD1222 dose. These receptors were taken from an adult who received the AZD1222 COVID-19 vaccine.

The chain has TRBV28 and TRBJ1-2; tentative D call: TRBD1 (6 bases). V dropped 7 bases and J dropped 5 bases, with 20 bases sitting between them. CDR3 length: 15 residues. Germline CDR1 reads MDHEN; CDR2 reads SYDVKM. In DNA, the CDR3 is TGTGCCAGCACCCTCCTCCTCGGACAGAGATATGGCTACACCTTC. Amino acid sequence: CASTLLLGQRYGYTF.

CDR3 nucleotides: TGTGCCAGCAGCTTAGGACTAAAAACAGATACGCAGTATTTT. Translated: CASSLGLKTDTQYF. The chain couples TRBV7-2 to TRBJ2-3; a weak D match, TRBD2 (5 bases). This CDR3 has 14 amino acids. Germline V gene lookup returns CDR1 SGHTA and CDR2 FQGNSA. The V end lost 1 base, the J end lost 3 bases, and 8 bases lay between the germline ends.

Here the CDR3 reads CASSPRGSGGRNNEQFF. CDR3 bases: TGCGCCAGCAGCCCTAGGGGTAGCGGGGGCCGAAACAATGAGCAGTTCTTC. J is TRBJ2-1 and V is TRBV5-1, with 9 bases identical to TRBD2. Germline V lookup: CDR1 SGHRS, CDR2 YFSETQ. The junction had 13 bases not matched to a gene; V was cut back by 4 bases and J by 5 bases. The CDR3 is made up of 17 amino acids.

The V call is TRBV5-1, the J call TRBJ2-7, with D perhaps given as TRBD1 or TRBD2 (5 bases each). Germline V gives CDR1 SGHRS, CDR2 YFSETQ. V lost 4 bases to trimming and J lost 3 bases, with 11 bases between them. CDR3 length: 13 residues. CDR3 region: CASSHRDGYEQYF. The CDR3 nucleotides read TGCGCCAGCAGCCACCGGGACGGCTACGAGCAGTACTTC.

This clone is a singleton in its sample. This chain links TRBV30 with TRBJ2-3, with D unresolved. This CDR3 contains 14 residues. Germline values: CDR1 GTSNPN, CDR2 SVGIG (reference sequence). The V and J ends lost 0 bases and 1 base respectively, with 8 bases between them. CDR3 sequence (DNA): TGTGCCTGGAGTGTACCAAGCCGCACAGATACGCAGTATTTT. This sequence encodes CAWSVPSRTDTQYF.

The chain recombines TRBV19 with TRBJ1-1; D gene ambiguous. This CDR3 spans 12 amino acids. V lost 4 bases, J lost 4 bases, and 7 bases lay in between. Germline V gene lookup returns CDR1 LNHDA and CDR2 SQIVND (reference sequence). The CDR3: CASSTSGTEAFF. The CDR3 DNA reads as TGTGCCAGTAGTACCTCCGGCACTGAAGCTTTCTTT.

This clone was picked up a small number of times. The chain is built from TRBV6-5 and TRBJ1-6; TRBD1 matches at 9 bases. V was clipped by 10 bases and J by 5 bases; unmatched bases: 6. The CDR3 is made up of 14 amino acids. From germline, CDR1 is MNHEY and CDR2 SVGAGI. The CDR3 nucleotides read TGTGCCACCCACAGGGGGCAGGATAATTCACCCCTCCACTTT. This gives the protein CATHRGQDNSPLHF.

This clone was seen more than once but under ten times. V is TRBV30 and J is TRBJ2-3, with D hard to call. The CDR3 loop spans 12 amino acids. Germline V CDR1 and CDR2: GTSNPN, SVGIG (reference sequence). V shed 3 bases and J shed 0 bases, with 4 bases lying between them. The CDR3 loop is CAWRISTDTQYF. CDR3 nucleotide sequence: TGTGCCTGGAGGATTAGCACAGATACGCAGTATTTT.

CDR3 in amino acids: CASSVDGVIANYGYTF. DNA of the CDR3: TGTGCCAGCAGCGTAGATGGGGTCATAGCTAACTATGGCTACACCTTC. This sequence joins TRBV9 and TRBJ1-2; D not certain. CDR1 and CDR2 from the germline V gene are SGDLS and YYNGEE. The V and J ends lost 0 bases and 0 bases respectively, with 12 bases between them. The CDR3 runs 16 residues.

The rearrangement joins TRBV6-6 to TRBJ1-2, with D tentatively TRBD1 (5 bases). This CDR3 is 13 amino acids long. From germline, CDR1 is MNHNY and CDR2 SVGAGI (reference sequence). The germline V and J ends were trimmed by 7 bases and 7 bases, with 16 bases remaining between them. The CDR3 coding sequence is TGTGCCAGCAACCTAGAGGGGTTAGGTGGCTACACCTTC. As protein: CASNLEGLGGYTF.

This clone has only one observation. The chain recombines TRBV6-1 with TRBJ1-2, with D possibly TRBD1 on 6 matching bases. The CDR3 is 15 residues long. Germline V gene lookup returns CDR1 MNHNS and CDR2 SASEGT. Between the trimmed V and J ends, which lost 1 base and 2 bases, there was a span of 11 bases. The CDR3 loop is CASSEERGRNYGYTF. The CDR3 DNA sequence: TGTGCCAGCAGTGAAGAACGGGGGCGCAACTATGGCTACACCTTC.

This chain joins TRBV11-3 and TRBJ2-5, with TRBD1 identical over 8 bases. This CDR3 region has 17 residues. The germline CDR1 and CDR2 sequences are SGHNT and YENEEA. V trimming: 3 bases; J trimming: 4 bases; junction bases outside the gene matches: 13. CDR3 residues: CASSFRKGQGSGETQYF. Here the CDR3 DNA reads TGTGCCAGCAGCTTCCGAAAAGGACAGGGTTCGGGAGAGACCCAGTACTTC.

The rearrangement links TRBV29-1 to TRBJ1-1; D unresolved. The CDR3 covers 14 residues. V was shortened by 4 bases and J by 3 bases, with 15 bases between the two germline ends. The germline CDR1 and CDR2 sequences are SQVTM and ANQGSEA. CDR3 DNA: TGCAGCGTTGGGAGTAGGATCATGGACACTGAAGCTTTCTTT. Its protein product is CSVGSRIMDTEAFF.

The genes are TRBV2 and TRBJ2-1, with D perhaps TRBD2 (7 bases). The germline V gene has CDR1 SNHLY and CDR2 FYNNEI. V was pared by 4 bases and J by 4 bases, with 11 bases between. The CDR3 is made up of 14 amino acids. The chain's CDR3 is CASSGTRGYNEQFF. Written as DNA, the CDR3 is TGTGCCAGCAGTGGGACTAGGGGGTACAATGAGCAGTTCTTC.

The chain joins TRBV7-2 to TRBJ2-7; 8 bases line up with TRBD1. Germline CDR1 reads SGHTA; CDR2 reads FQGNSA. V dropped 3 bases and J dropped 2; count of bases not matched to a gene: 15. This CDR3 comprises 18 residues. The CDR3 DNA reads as TGTGCCAGCAGCTTGACCCGTAAGACAGGGGCGATAACCTACGAGCAGTACTTC. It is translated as CASSLTRKTGAITYEQYF.